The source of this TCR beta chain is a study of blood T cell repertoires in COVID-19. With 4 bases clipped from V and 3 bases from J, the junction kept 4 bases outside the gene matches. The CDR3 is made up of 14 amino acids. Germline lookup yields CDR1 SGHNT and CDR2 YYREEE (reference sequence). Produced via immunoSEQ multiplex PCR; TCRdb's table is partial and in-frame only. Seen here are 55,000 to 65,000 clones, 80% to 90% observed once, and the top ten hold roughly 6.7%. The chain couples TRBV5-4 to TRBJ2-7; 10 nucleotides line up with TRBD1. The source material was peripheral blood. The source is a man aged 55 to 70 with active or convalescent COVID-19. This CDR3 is CASSGGQGIYEQYF. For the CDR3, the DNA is TGTGCCAGCAGCGGGGGACAGGGGATCTACGAGCAGTACTTC.